Reported below is one T cell receptor (beta chain). The antigen is unknown. Here immunoSEQ multiplex PCR was the method, and the copy in TCRdb shows in-frame clones only, minus some. The sample lists fewer than 80,000 clones, roughly 90% occurring once. The entry originates in a study of OX40 agonist ivuxolimab in advanced cancers. The wider study: Patients received the agonistic anti-OX40 (CD134) antibody ivuxolimab.

Overall study findings and caveats: Antigens targeted by the expanded peripheral T cells were not determined.

The source material was CD4+ or CD8+ T cells sorted from blood, sampled in a trial of the OX40 agonist ivuxolimab. The TCR originated in an adult with an advanced solid tumor such as melanoma, head and neck, liver or kidney cancer.

The CDR3 DNA reads TGTGCCAGCAACCGACGACAGGGGCCTTGGGATGAGCAGTTCTTC. Amino acids: CASNRRQGPWDEQFF. This sequence joins TRBV6-1 and TRBJ2-1, with 8 bases lining up with TRBD1. V lost 7 bases to trimming and J lost 8 bases; unmatched junction nucleotides: 13. This CDR3 has 15 residues. From germline, CDR1 is MNHNS and CDR2 SASEGT.